The 11 T cell receptor beta chains presented below share a single source sample, sequenced in a study of cytomegalovirus exposure and HLA in healthy donors. PCR involved 60 Vbeta and 13 Jbeta primers. Data came from immunoSEQ multiplex PCR; TCRdb stores just in-frame clones and leaves some out. The sample lists 150,000 to 200,000 clones, more than 65% seen once, with around 3% in the top ten. The sequenced sample consisted of PBMCs. These receptors were collected from a woman aged 40 to 50 in good health and CMV-seropositive.

The chain links TRBV9 to TRBJ2-2; 7 bases map to TRBD2. In germline, CDR1 is SGDLS, CDR2 YYNGEE. Trimming took 0 bases from V and 5 from J; bases not matched to a gene: 1. This CDR3 has 14 residues. The DNA for the CDR3 is TGTGCCAGCAGCGTAGTCGGGGGGACCGGGGAGCTGTTTTTT. Protein sequence: CASSVVGGTGELFF.

V usage is TRBV7-9 and J usage is TRBJ2-7; tentatively, D is TRBD1 (5 bases). CDR1 SEHNR and CDR2 FQNEAQ come from the germline V gene (reference sequence). The V gene lost 3 bases and the J gene lost 1 base, with 10 bases spanning the gap. The CDR3 runs to 14 residues. CDR3 DNA: TGTGCCAGCAGCTTTCAGGGCGGATCCTACGAGCAGTACTTC. It codes for CASSFQGGSYEQYF.

This sequence joins TRBV15 and TRBJ2-1; D not resolved. The germline V gene has CDR1 LNHNV and CDR2 YYDKDF (reference sequence). The ends were cut back, 1 base at V and 3 bases at J, with 4 bases in the middle. The CDR3 totals 13 residues. CDR3 amino acids: CATSRGGYNEQFF. The CDR3 DNA reads TGTGCCACCAGCAGAGGCGGCTACAATGAGCAGTTCTTC.

The chain employs TRBV9 and TRBJ1-3; D perhaps matches TRBD1 (6 bases). CDR1 and CDR2 (germline): SGDLS, YYNGEE. The CDR3 sequence is 15 residues long. V was shortened by 0 bases and J by 4 bases, with 11 bases between the two germline ends. The CDR3 loop reads CASSVEQGSGNTIYF. CDR3 sequence (DNA): TGTGCCAGCAGCGTAGAACAGGGTTCGGGAAACACCATATATTTT.

This clone has only one observation. The chain recombines TRBV28 with TRBJ1-2; 7 bases map to TRBD1. There are 12 residues in the CDR3. Trimming removed 6 bases from V and 8 bases from J; junction bases left unmatched: 6. The V gene's germline CDR1 is MDHEN and CDR2 SYDVKM. The CDR3: CASRSTGDGYTF. In DNA, the CDR3 is TGTGCCAGCAGATCCACAGGGGACGGCTACACCTTC.

The rearrangement links TRBV4-1 to TRBJ2-5; weak D call: TRBD1 (7 bases). The J call is uncertain, as TRBJ2-7 better fits the DNA end. Germline-derived CDR1 and CDR2 are MGHRA and YSYEKL. The CDR3 spans 16 residues. The CDR3 spells CASSQAAGQYSYEQYF. The CDR3 nucleotides are TGCGCCAGCAGCCAAGCCGCGGGACAGTACTCCTACGAGCAGTACTTC.

This chain links TRBV4-3 with TRBJ1-2; D remains unclear. Trimming left V 0 bases short and J 2 bases short, with 13 bases between. Per germline, CDR1 LGHNA and CDR2 YSLEER. The CDR3 contains 16 residues. In nucleotides, the CDR3 is TGCGCCAGCAGCCAAGATAGGCGGGAGGCAAACTATGGCTACACCTTC. It translates to CASSQDRREANYGYTF.

In DNA form, the CDR3 reads TGTGCCAGCAGCCAAGGGGCGTACTCAGCGGGGGGGCGCACAGATACGCAGTATTTT. Protein product: CASSQGAYSAGGRTDTQYF. The V call is TRBV4-2, the J call TRBJ2-3; 10 bases match TRBD2. Germline V gives CDR1 LGHNA, CDR2 YNFKEQ. After removal of 1 base from V and 1 base from J, the junction contained 11 bases not matched to a gene. CDR3 length: 19 amino acids.

The table lists this clone with a few counts. The chain joins TRBV5-1 to TRBJ2-5, with D possibly TRBD1 on 5 matching bases. Per germline, CDR1 SGHRS and CDR2 YFSETQ. Trimming stripped 0 bases from V and 1 base from J, with 19 bases between. The CDR3 has 18 residues. CDR3 amino acids: CASSLESADSILQETQYF. The CDR3 nucleotides read TGCGCCAGCAGCTTGGAGTCTGCAGACAGCATACTCCAAGAGACCCAGTACTTC.

The chain employs TRBV10-3 and TRBJ1-6; 9 bases align to TRBD1. The CDR3 is 14 amino acids. Germline lookup yields CDR1 ENHRY and CDR2 SYGVKD. The V and J ends lost 10 bases and 8 bases, in that order; junction bases with no gene match: 9. CDR3 nucleotides: TGTGCCACGGCTCCGGGACAGGGTGATTCACCCCTCCACTTT. This encodes CATAPGQGDSPLHF.

This clone appeared a few times. V is TRBV7-2 and J is TRBJ2-7; TRBD2 aligns across 10 bases. This CDR3 has 18 residues. The V and J ends lost 2 bases and 0 bases, in that order; junction bases with no gene match: 10. Germline CDR1 is SGHTA and CDR2 is FQGNSA. The CDR3 coding sequence is TGTGCCAGCAGCTTACTAGGTAGCGGGAGGAGGAGCTCCTACGAGCAGTACTTC. Translation: CASSLLGSGRRSSYEQYF.